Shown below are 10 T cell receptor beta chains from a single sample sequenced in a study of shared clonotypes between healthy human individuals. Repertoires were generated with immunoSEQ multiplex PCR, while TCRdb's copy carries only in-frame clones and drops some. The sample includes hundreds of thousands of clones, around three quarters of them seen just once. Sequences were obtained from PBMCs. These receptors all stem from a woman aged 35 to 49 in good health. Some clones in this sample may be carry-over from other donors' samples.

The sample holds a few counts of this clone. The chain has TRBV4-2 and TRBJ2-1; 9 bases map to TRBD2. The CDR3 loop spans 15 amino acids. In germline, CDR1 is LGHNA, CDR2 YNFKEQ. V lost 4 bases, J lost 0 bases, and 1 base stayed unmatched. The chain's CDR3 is CASSPSGISYNEQFF. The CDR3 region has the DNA TGTGCCAGCAGCCCTAGCGGGATCTCCTACAATGAGCAGTTCTTC.

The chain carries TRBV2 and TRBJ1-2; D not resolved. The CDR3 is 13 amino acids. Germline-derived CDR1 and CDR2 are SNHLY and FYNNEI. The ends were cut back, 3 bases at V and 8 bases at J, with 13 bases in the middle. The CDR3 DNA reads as TGTGCCAGCAGTGAGTCGGTCGGGGTGGGCTACACCTTC. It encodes CASSESVGVGYTF.

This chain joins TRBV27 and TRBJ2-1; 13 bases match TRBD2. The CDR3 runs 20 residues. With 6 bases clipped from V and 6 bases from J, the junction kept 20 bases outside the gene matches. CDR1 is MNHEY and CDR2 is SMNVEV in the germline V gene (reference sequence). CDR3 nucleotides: TGTGCCAGCAGCCCACCCCTACCGGGACTAGCGGGGAACCACCTCAATGAGCAGTTCTTC. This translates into CASSPPLPGLAGNHLNEQFF.

Written as DNA, the CDR3 is TGCAGCGGAGGGACAGCGAGAAGTTGCGAGCAGTACTTC. Protein sequence: CSGGTARSCEQYF. The chain uses TRBV29-1 and TRBJ2-7; 7 bases match TRBD1. The V gene's germline CDR1 is SQVTM and CDR2 ANQGSEA. The CDR3 is 13 amino acids. The J segment lost 6 bases and the V segment lost 7 bases, leaving 12 bases of the junction unmatched.

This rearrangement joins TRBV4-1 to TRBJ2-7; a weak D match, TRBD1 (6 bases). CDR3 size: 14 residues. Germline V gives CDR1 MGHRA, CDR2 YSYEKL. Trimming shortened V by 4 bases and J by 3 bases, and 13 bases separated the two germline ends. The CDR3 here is CASSPRDTHYEQYF. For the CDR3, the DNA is TGCGCCAGCAGCCCCCGGGACACTCACTACGAGCAGTACTTC.

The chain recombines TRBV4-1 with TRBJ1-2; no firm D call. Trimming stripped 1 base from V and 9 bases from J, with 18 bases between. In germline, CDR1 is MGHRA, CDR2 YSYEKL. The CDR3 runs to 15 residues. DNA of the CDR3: TGCGCCAGCAGCCAAGGGGCCCGGGTGCTATGGAGCTACACCTTC. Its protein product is CASSQGARVLWSYTF.

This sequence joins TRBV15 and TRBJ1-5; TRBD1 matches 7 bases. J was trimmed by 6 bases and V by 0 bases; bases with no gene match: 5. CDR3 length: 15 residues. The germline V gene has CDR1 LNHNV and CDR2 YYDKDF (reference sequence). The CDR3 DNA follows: TGTGCCACCAGCAGAGATTCAGGGGGGGGTCAGCCCCAGCATTTT. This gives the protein CATSRDSGGGQPQHF.

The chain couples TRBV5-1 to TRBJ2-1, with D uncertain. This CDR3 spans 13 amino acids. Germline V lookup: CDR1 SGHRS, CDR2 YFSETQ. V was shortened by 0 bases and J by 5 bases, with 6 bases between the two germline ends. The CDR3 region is CASSLEPNNEQFF. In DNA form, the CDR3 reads TGCGCCAGCAGCTTGGAGCCAAACAATGAGCAGTTCTTC. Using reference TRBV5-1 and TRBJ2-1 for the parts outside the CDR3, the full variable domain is KAGVTQTPRYLIKTRGQQVTLSCSPISGHRSVSWYQQTPGQGLQFLFEYFSETQRNKGNFPGRFSGRQFSNSRSEMNVSTLELGDSALYLCASSLEPNNEQFFGPGTRLTVL.

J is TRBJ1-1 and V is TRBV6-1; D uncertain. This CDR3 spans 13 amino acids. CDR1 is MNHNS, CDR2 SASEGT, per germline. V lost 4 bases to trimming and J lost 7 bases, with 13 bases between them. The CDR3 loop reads CASSGSIGNEAFF. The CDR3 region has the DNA TGTGCCAGCAGTGGGTCAATCGGAAATGAAGCTTTCTTT.

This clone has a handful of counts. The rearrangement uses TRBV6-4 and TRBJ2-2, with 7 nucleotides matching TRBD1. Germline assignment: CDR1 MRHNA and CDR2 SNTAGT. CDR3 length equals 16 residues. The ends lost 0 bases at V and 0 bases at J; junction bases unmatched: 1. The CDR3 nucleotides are TGTGCCAGCAGTGACTCTGGGACAGCGAACACCGGGGAGCTGTTTTTT. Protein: CASSDSGTANTGELFF.